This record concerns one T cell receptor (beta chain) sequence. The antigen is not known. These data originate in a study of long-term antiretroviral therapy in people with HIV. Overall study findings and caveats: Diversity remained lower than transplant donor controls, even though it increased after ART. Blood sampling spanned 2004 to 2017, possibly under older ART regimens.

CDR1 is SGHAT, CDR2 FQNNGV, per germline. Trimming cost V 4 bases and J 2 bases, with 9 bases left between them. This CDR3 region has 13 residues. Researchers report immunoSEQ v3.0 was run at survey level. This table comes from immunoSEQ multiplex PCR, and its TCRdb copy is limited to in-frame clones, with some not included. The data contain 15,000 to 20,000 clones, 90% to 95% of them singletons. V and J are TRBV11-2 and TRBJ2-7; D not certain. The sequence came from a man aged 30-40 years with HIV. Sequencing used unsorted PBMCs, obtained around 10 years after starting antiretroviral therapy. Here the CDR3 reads CASSSAGTYEQYF. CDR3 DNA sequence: TGTGCCAGCAGCTCGGCCGGCACCTACGAGCAGTACTTC. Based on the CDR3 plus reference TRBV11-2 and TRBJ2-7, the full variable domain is EAGVAQSPRYKIIEKRQSVAFWCNPISGHATLYWYQQILGQGPKLLIQFQNNGVVDDSQLPKDRFSAERLKGVDSTLKIQPAKLEDSAVYLCASSSAGTYEQYFGPGTRLTVT.